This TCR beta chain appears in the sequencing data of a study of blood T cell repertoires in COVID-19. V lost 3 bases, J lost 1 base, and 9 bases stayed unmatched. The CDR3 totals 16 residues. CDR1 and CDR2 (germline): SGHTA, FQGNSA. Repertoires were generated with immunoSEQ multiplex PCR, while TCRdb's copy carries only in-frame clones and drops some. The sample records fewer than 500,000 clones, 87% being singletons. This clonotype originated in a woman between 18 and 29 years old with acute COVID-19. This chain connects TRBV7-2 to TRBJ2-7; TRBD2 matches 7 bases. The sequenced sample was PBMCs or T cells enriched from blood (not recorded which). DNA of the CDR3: TGTGCCAGCAGCTTCGGCTTCGCGGGAGAGTCCTACGAGCAGTACTTC. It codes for CASSFGFAGESYEQYF. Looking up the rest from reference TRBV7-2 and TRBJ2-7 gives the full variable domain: GAGVSQSPSNKVTEKGKDVELRCDPISGHTALYWYRQSLGQGLEFLIYFQGNSAPDKSGLPSDRFSAERTGGSVSTLTIQRTQQEDSAVYLCASSFGFAGESYEQYFGPGTRLTVT.